The 25 T cell receptor beta chains in this list originate from one sample, sequenced in a study of blood T cell repertoires in COVID-19. Some clones are missing from TCRdb's copy, which holds only in-frame ones; the method was immunoSEQ multiplex PCR. Found here are a few hundred thousand clones, around 87% of them singletons; the top ten hold around 2%. Material: PBMCs or T cells enriched from blood (not recorded which). The receptors derive from a man aged 35-49 years in a cohort exposed to, infected with or recovered from COVID-19 (not recorded which).

This sequence joins TRBV19 and TRBJ2-1; D remains unclear. V lost 4 bases to trimming and J lost 9 bases, with 7 bases between them. The germline gives CDR1 LNHDA, CDR2 SQIVND (reference sequence). CDR3 length equals 11 residues. The CDR3 DNA sequence: TGTGCCAGTAGTACAGTTGGTGAGCAGTTCTTC. This gives the protein CASSTVGEQFF.

The chain couples TRBV30 to TRBJ2-7, with 12 bases matching TRBD2. The germline V gene has CDR1 GTSNPN and CDR2 SVGIG (reference sequence). CDR3 size: 13 residues. The V and J ends lost 3 bases and 4 bases, in that order; junction bases with no gene match: 1. The DNA of the CDR3 is TGTGCCTGGAGAGGACTAGCGGGGTACGAGCAGTACTTC. Its protein is CAWRGLAGYEQYF.

The V call is TRBV5-1, the J call TRBJ2-1, with TRBD2 identical over 12 bases. The ends lost 4 bases at V and 9 bases at J; junction bases unmatched: 11. Per germline, CDR1 SGHRS and CDR2 YFSETQ. CDR3 length: 16 residues. CDR3 bases: TGCGCCAGCAGCGGCCTACTAGCGGGAGGTGAGGTTGAGCAGTTCTTC. Translating gives CASSGLLAGGEVEQFF. Variable domain in full (rest from reference TRBV5-1 and TRBJ2-1): KAGVTQTPRYLIKTRGQQVTLSCSPISGHRSVSWYQQTPGQGLQFLFEYFSETQRNKGNFPGRFSGRQFSNSRSEMNVSTLELGDSALYLCASSGLLAGGEVEQFFGPGTRLTVL.

This clone was seen once. The gene calls are TRBV28 and TRBJ1-5; 8 bases fit TRBD1. The V segment lost 2 bases and the J segment 6 bases; nucleotides outside the gene matches: 0. CDR1 MDHEN and CDR2 SYDVKM come from the germline V gene. This CDR3 is built from 13 residues. CDR3 nucleotides: TGTGCCAGCAGTTTAGACAGGGGTCAGCCCCAGCATTTT. Its protein product is CASSLDRGQPQHF.

The genes are TRBV27 and TRBJ2-7; 10 nucleotides match TRBD1. CDR1 is MNHEY and CDR2 is SMNVEV in the germline V gene (reference sequence). Unmatched junction bases numbered 7, after V lost 2 bases and J lost 3 bases. The CDR3 is 16 residues long. The CDR3 sequence: CASSLSPDRGLYEQYF. For the CDR3, the DNA is TGTGCCAGCAGTTTAAGCCCAGACAGGGGGCTCTACGAGCAGTACTTC.

V gene TRBV7-2 combines with J gene TRBJ2-2, with unresolved D. V was trimmed by 3 bases and J by 2 bases, leaving 4 bases between them. Germline V gives CDR1 SGHTA, CDR2 FQGNSA. The CDR3 runs 13 residues. CDR3 nucleotide sequence: TGTGCCAGCAGCTTCCGTAACACCGGGGAGCTGTTTTTT. Translated: CASSFRNTGELFF.

This clone appeared a single time. This rearrangement joins TRBV29-1 to TRBJ2-1; D is unresolved. This CDR3 contains 10 residues. Germline loops: CDR1 SQVTM, CDR2 ANQGSEA. Between the trimmed V and J ends, which lost 4 bases and 7 bases, there was a span of 5 bases. The DNA for the CDR3 is TGCAGCGTTGTGGAGAATGAGCAGTTCTTC. It is translated as CSVVENEQFF.

The rearrangement joins TRBV10-3 to TRBJ2-7; TRBD1 is a possible D gene (5 bases). The CDR3 is 16 amino acids. Trimming took 3 bases from V and 0 from J, leaving 15 bases between them. Germline assignment: CDR1 ENHRY and CDR2 SYGVKD. DNA for the CDR3: TGTGCCATCAGTGACCCAGCCAGGGTCAGCTCCTACGAGCAGTACTTC. Amino acids: CAISDPARVSSYEQYF.

CDR3 region: CAWNKLAGGDTQYF. The CDR3 region has the DNA TGTGCCTGGAATAAACTAGCGGGAGGAGATACGCAGTATTTT. The rearrangement uses TRBV30 and TRBJ2-3, with 12 bases lining up with TRBD2. This CDR3 spans 14 amino acids. The trim removed 4 bases at V and 5 bases at J, leaving 4 bases unmatched. Looked up from germline, CDR1 is GTSNPN and CDR2 is SVGIG (reference sequence).

This sequence joins TRBV5-4 and TRBJ2-3; 9 nucleotides align to TRBD2. Germline V gives CDR1 SGHNT, CDR2 YYREEE (reference sequence). The CDR3 spans 18 residues. Losses at the gene ends were 4 bases for V and 3 bases for J; bases not matched to a gene: 15. The CDR3 loop reads CASSGNVGGGRGTDTQYF. CDR3 DNA: TGTGCCAGCAGCGGCAACGTAGGTGGCGGGAGGGGGACAGATACGCAGTATTTT.

The rearrangement joins TRBV28 to TRBJ2-1; D is possibly TRBD2 (5 bases). The V end lost 4 bases, the J end lost 2 bases, and 15 bases lay between the germline ends. The CDR3 runs 16 residues. CDR1 and CDR2 from the germline V gene are MDHEN and SYDVKM. CDR3 in DNA: TGTGCCAGCAGTTCCCACCTCGGGGAGACCTACAATGAGCAGTTCTTC. Translation: CASSSHLGETYNEQFF.

This chain joins TRBV5-6 and TRBJ1-1, with 8 positions matching TRBD1. Looked up from germline, CDR1 is SGHDT and CDR2 is YYEEEE. With 4 bases clipped from V and 6 bases from J, the junction kept 14 bases outside the gene matches. The CDR3 loop spans 16 amino acids. The CDR3: CASSPRTGLNRAEAFF. CDR3 coding DNA: TGTGCCAGCAGCCCCCGGACAGGGCTCAACAGGGCTGAAGCTTTCTTT.

This rearrangement joins TRBV4-2 to TRBJ2-1; 16 nucleotides match TRBD2. CDR3 size: 19 residues. Per the germline V gene, CDR1 is LGHNA and CDR2 is YNFKEQ. Losses at the gene ends were 3 bases for V and 4 bases for J; bases not matched to a gene: 9. CDR3 nucleotide sequence: TGTGCCAGCAGCCATCCCGGGACTAGCGGGAGGGCCGTTTACAATGAGCAGTTCTTC. Its protein is CASSHPGTSGRAVYNEQFF.

The chain links TRBV7-6 to TRBJ1-2; 10 nucleotides match TRBD1. V was pared by 5 bases and J by 3 bases, with 6 bases of the junction left unmatched. CDR3 length: 15 residues. Germline lookup yields CDR1 SGHVS and CDR2 FNYEAQ. CDR3 protein: CASSTGQGEDYGYTF. The CDR3 bases are TGTGCCAGCAGCACTGGACAGGGGGAGGACTATGGCTACACCTTC.

The chain joins TRBV4-1 to TRBJ2-1; D not resolved. Per the germline V gene, CDR1 is MGHRA and CDR2 is YSYEKL. V lost 4 bases, J lost 4 bases, and 8 bases lay in between. The CDR3 has 13 residues. CDR3 protein: CASSLVRYNEQFF. CDR3 nucleotide sequence: TGCGCCAGCAGCCTGGTCCGGTACAATGAGCAGTTCTTC.

The rearrangement joins TRBV5-1 to TRBJ2-1, with a weak D call TRBD1 (6 bases). Per germline, CDR1 SGHRS and CDR2 YFSETQ. Trimming took off 7 bases at V and 4 bases at J, with 18 bases between the two ends. The CDR3 extends over 15 amino acids. CDR3: CASAQPDRRYNEQFF. In DNA form, the CDR3 reads TGCGCCAGCGCCCAGCCCGACAGGCGGTACAATGAGCAGTTCTTC.

This clone was seen once. The chain has TRBV5-1 and TRBJ1-2; 7 nucleotides align to TRBD1. Germline CDR1 reads SGHRS; CDR2 reads YFSETQ. The ends lost 4 bases at V and 5 bases at J; junction bases unmatched: 14. This CDR3 has 16 amino acids. CDR3 nucleotides: TGCGCCAGCAGCCTAACCCCAGGGCAGGGGGTGTATGGCTACACCTTC. Protein product: CASSLTPGQGVYGYTF.

The chain links TRBV27 to TRBJ2-1; D gene uncertain. The CDR3 is 13 amino acids. V gave up 1 base and J gave up 5 bases, with 6 bases separating them. Germline assignment: CDR1 MNHEY and CDR2 SMNVEV (reference sequence). CDR3 loop: CASSLWQNNEQFF. CDR3 DNA: TGTGCCAGCAGTTTATGGCAGAACAATGAGCAGTTCTTC.

This clone was counted only a few times. This rearrangement joins TRBV29-1 to TRBJ2-7; 9 nucleotides align to TRBD2. Germline V gene lookup returns CDR1 SQVTM and CDR2 ANQGSEA. The junction had 8 bases not matched to a gene; V was cut back by 5 bases and J by 3 bases. CDR3 length equals 14 residues. The CDR3 DNA sequence: TGCAGCGTTAGAAAGCGGGAGGTTGTCTACGAGCAGTACTTC. It is translated as CSVRKREVVYEQYF.

The rearrangement joins TRBV24-1 to TRBJ2-3; D possibly corresponds to TRBD1 (6 bases). The V gene lost 5 bases and the J gene lost 0 bases, with 11 bases spanning the gap. Germline loops: CDR1 KGHDR, CDR2 SFDVKD. This CDR3 is 15 amino acids long. CDR3 sequence: CATSASGQSTDTQYF. The CDR3 region has the DNA TGTGCCACCAGTGCCTCGGGACAAAGCACAGATACGCAGTATTTT.

CDR3 nucleotide sequence: TGTGCCTGGAGTGTACCCGGACAGGGATTTCCTGGAAACACCATATATTTT. This translates into CAWSVPGQGFPGNTIYF. The genes are TRBV30 and TRBJ1-3; 8 positions match TRBD1. This CDR3 contains 17 residues. The germline V gene encodes CDR1 GTSNPN and CDR2 SVGIG (reference sequence). V was pared by 0 bases and J by 2 bases, with 9 bases of the junction left unmatched.

The chain links TRBV9 to TRBJ2-2; 8 bases agree with TRBD2. With 0 bases clipped from V and 4 bases from J, the junction kept 8 bases outside the gene matches. The CDR3 consists of 17 residues. Germline V gene data show CDR1 as SGDLS and CDR2 as YYNGEE. Here the CDR3 reads CASSVVPEAGGTGELFF. The CDR3 DNA reads TGTGCCAGCAGCGTAGTCCCCGAGGCGGGAGGCACCGGGGAGCTGTTTTTT.

The gene calls are TRBV7-3 and TRBJ2-1, with 8 nucleotides matching TRBD2. The CDR3 runs 14 residues. Per the germline V gene, CDR1 is SGHTA and CDR2 is FQGTGA. V shed 0 bases and J 9 bases; nucleotides not matched to a gene: 4. Here the CDR3 DNA reads TGTGCCAGCAGCTTAACATCCAGCGGGAGTGAGCAGTTCTTC. Residues: CASSLTSSGSEQFF.

The gene calls are TRBV19 and TRBJ2-5, with 7 bases aligning to TRBD1. The CDR3 totals 13 residues. The V gene's germline CDR1 is LNHDA and CDR2 SQIVND (reference sequence). The V segment lost 7 bases and the J segment 2 bases; nucleotides outside the gene matches: 4. The CDR3 nucleotides are TGTGCCAGTAAAGGGGGCCCGCAAGAGACCCAGTACTTC. Translated: CASKGGPQETQYF.

The rearrangement links TRBV30 to TRBJ1-2, with a weak D call TRBD1 (5 bases). The CDR3 contains 11 residues. The germline V and J ends were trimmed by 4 bases and 8 bases, with 11 bases remaining between them. Germline values: CDR1 GTSNPN, CDR2 SVGIG (reference sequence). The CDR3 loop is CAWKGAGGYTF. The CDR3 DNA reads TGTGCCTGGAAAGGGGCGGGAGGCTACACCTTC.